The rows below give T cell receptor beta chains drawn from one sample of a study of blood T cell repertoires in COVID-19. Sequencing used immunoSEQ multiplex PCR; TCRdb keeps in-frame clones, though not all of them. Of more than 45,000 clones listed, around 90% are singletons. Sequenced input: peripheral blood. Source of these receptors: a human donor in a cohort sampled during active COVID-19. Both conserved end residues are part of each CDR3. Each record gives: J gene, V gene, D gene, clone size, CDR3 length, CDR3 DNA, CDR3 protein. D genes are given only for firm matches. Clone size is given for some rows only: seen once, a few or many times, or a class if the clone is expanded.

TRBJ1-4 TRBV5-1 - - 16 TGCGCCAGCAGCTTGACCTTGGACAGCATTAATGAAAAACTGTTTTTT CASSLTLDSINEKLFF
TRBJ2-7 TRBV24-1 TRBD1 - 14 TGTGCCACCAGTGATCCCGGGACAGGTCGCGAGCAGTACTTC CATSDPGTGREQYF
TRBJ2-2 TRBV2 - - 13 TGTGCCAGCAGTGCACAGTACACCGGGGAGCTGTTTTTT CASSAQYTGELFF
TRBJ2-7 TRBV27 TRBD2 - 17 TGTGCCAGCAGCCCCCGCCCCACTAGCGGGCGATCATACGAGCAGTACTTC CASSPRPTSGRSYEQYF
TRBJ2-3 TRBV18 TRBD2 - 14 TGTGCCAGCTCAAAGCGGGAGGGGACAGATACGCAGTATTTT CASSKREGTDTQYF
TRBJ2-1 TRBV5-4 TRBD2 - 16 TGTGCCAGCAGCTTGGCCGGGACTAGCGTCTACAATGAGCAGTTCTTC CASSLAGTSVYNEQFF
TRBJ1-6 TRBV3-1/TRBV3-2 TRBD1 - 15 TGTGCCAGCAGCCAACAGGGGGTCGGCAATTCACCCCTCCACTTT CASSQQGVGNSPLHF
TRBJ2-7 TRBV6-1 TRBD2 - 15 TGTGCCAGCAGTGATTTCGGGCGGGAGGTCTACGAGCAGTACTTC CASSDFGREVYEQYF
TRBJ1-1 TRBV19 - - 13 TGTGCCAGTACTGACAGGCTCAACACTGAAGCTTTCTTT CASTDRLNTEAFF
TRBJ1-5 TRBV5-1 - - 14 TGCGCCAGCAGCTTGATCGGCGGAAATCAGCCCCAGCATTTT CASSLIGGNQPQHF
TRBJ1-6 TRBV3-1/TRBV3-2 - - 17 TGTGCCAGCAGCCCCCTTCCGGGAAGCTCCTATAATTCACCCCTCCACTTT CASSPLPGSSYNSPLHF
TRBJ2-7 TRBV5-4 TRBD2 - 14 TGTGCCAGCAGTTTAAGCGGGACCACCTACGAGCAGTACTTC CASSLSGTTYEQYF
TRBJ2-7 TRBV9 TRBD1 - 14 TGTGCCAGCAGCGTAGGGGGACAGGCGGTCGAGCAGTACTTC CASSVGGQAVEQYF
TRBJ2-7 TRBV5-4 TRBD1 once 14 TGTGCCAGCAGCAGAACAGGGGCGGGCTACGAGCAGTACTTC CASSRTGAGYEQYF
TRBJ2-3 TRBV28 TRBD2 - 20 TGTGCCAGCAGTTTAGGGTGGGAGAAAAGCGGGAGGGCCTATGGAGATACGCAGTATTTT CASSLGWEKSGRAYGDTQYF
TRBJ1-4 TRBV27 TRBD1 - 14 TGTGCCAGCAGTCCGACAGGGACTAATGAAAAACTGTTTTTT CASSPTGTNEKLFF
TRBJ1-3 TRBV5-1 - - 16 TGCGCCAGCAGCTTGGTGGAGGGGCTCTCTGGAAACACCATATATTTT CASSLVEGLSGNTIYF
TRBJ2-3 TRBV11-3 - - 14 TGTGCCAGCAGCTCCCAGGGTGGTTCGGATACGCAGTATTTT CASSSQGGSDTQYF
TRBJ2-7 TRBV15 - - 14 TGTGCCACCAGCAGAGGTCGGGAGCTCTACGAGCAGTACTTC CATSRGRELYEQYF
TRBJ1-6 TRBV14 - - 13 TGTGCCAGCAGCCGGGAGATAAATTCACCCCTCCACTTT CASSREINSPLHF
TRBJ2-1 TRBV3-1/TRBV3-2 - - 13 TGTGCCAGCAGCCCCTCTCACAACAATGAGCAGTTCTTC CASSPSHNNEQFF
TRBJ2-6 TRBV11-2 - few 16 TGTGCCAGCAGCTTAGACGTGAGCTCTGGGGCCAACGTCCTGACTTTC CASSLDVSSGANVLTF
TRBJ1-6 TRBV10-2 TRBD1 - 15 TGCGCCAGCGGAGGGGGACAGCCCAAGAATTCACCCCTCCACTTT CASGGGQPKNSPLHF
TRBJ2-2 TRBV27 - - 15 TGTGCCAGCAGTTTAGGGGCCGCTAGATACTCAGAGCTGTTTTTT CASSLGAARYSELFF
TRBJ2-7 TRBV11-2 - once 17 TGTGCCAGCAGCGACTATCGGGCAGGGGCCCCCTCCTACGAGCAGTACTTC CASSDYRAGAPSYEQYF
TRBJ1-6 TRBV3-1/TRBV3-2 TRBD1 - 18 TGTGCCAGCAGCCACTTGGGACAGTCGAGCTCCTATAATTCACCCCTCCACTTT CASSHLGQSSSYNSPLHF
TRBJ2-6 TRBV6-4 TRBD1 - 15 TGTGCCAGCAGTGAAGACAGGGCCGGGGCCAACGTCCTGACTTTC CASSEDRAGANVLTF
TRBJ2-7 TRBV11-2 TRBD2 - 17 TGTGCCAGCAGCGGACTAGCGGGAGCGGGGGGATCCTACGAGCAGTACTTC CASSGLAGAGGSYEQYF
TRBJ2-1 TRBV27 TRBD2 - 17 TGTGCCAGCAGTTTTGTTAGCAGCGGGACCCTATACAATGAGCAGTTCTTC CASSFVSSGTLYNEQFF